These T cell receptor beta chains were read from a single sample in a study of T cells in localized non-small cell lung cancer. Assay: immunoSEQ multiplex PCR; the TCRdb copy retains only in-frame clones and omits some. The sample lists 50,000 to 75,000 clones, just over 90% occurring once. This specimen was peripheral blood, taken before any cancer treatment. The origin of the receptors is a man between 40 and 75 years old with stage I lung adenocarcinoma. Both conserved end residues are trimmed from each CDR3.

v_call: TRBV6-1; cdr3_aa: ASSAQGAATEAF
v_call: TRBV2; cdr3_aa: ATPSGGGVIQETQY
v_call: TRBV2; cdr3_aa: ASSAGTGGMDEQF
v_call: TRBV19; cdr3_aa: ASSGGTGGNYGYT
v_call: TRBV7-3; cdr3_aa: ASSLTGRTEAF
v_call: TRBV28; cdr3_aa: ASVNEGYSNQPQH
v_call: TRBV2; cdr3_aa: ASTYRRTDGYT
v_call: TRBV6-1; cdr3_aa: AISGVDNEQF
v_call: TRBV28; cdr3_aa: ASSFTRTGTGELF
v_call: TRBV28; cdr3_aa: ASYTSGSYEQY
v_call: TRBV6-5; cdr3_aa: ASSYRLAGGDNEQF
v_call: TRBV4-2; cdr3_aa: ASSQDWASYNEQF
v_call: TRBV2; cdr3_aa: ASRDPDRKYEQY
v_call: TRBV29-1; cdr3_aa: SVEAGLAGDEQY
v_call: TRBV19; cdr3_aa: ASSGGTSPSYGYT
v_call: TRBV13; cdr3_aa: ASSSTLSGGSYEQY
v_call: TRBV9; cdr3_aa: ASSEGTASGNTIY
v_call: TRBV4-2; cdr3_aa: ASSQTRGLAGERPY
v_call: TRBV6-1; cdr3_aa: ASSEGTGRSYNEQF
v_call: TRBV4-3; cdr3_aa: ASSQGGTSREQF
v_call: TRBV7-2; cdr3_aa: ASSLGGRNYEQY
v_call: TRBV7-2; cdr3_aa: ASSSLPGHSASGANVLT
v_call: TRBV19; cdr3_aa: ASSILIGTDYGYT
v_call: TRBV29-1; cdr3_aa: SVFEVRGRRYEQY
v_call: TRBV7-2; cdr3_aa: ASSLDQGGETQY
v_call: TRBV18; cdr3_aa: ASSPGLDHEQY
v_call: TRBV7-3; cdr3_aa: ASSTGTGGPGEQY
v_call: TRBV5-4; cdr3_aa: ASSFGSGANVLT
v_call: TRBV7-9; cdr3_aa: ASSLSGEQF
v_call: TRBV27; cdr3_aa: ASRTYNEQF
v_call: TRBV11-2; cdr3_aa: ASSKLAAYEQY
v_call: TRBV4-1; cdr3_aa: ASSQEVTGDTEAF
v_call: TRBV6-5; cdr3_aa: ASSYWGQGQPQH
v_call: TRBV6-5; cdr3_aa: ASSFPGSGEAF
v_call: TRBV27; cdr3_aa: ASSRQGSVEAF
v_call: TRBV28; cdr3_aa: ASSWDRGSSYEQY
v_call: TRBV19; cdr3_aa: ASSIIGTGELF
v_call: TRBV7-9; cdr3_aa: ASSFAGGGNEQF
v_call: TRBV29-1; cdr3_aa: SVEGRLGRYGYT
v_call: TRBV19; cdr3_aa: ASSTPQVDTEAF
v_call: TRBV27; cdr3_aa: ASRFVGTEYNEQF
v_call: TRBV5-1; cdr3_aa: ASSQGTTSPYEQY
v_call: TRBV4-1; cdr3_aa: ASSHVTSIHEQY
v_call: TRBV25-1; cdr3_aa: ASSENIGYT
v_call: TRBV19; cdr3_aa: ASSIDLTSGRSEQF
v_call: TRBV11-3; cdr3_aa: ASSLDGGSTQY
v_call: TRBV30; cdr3_aa: AWTSGSYEQY
v_call: TRBV7-8; cdr3_aa: ASSLLGGTDLDTQY
v_call: TRBV6-5; cdr3_aa: ASSSLFHQPQH
v_call: TRBV10-3; cdr3_aa: AISESAGSSYEQY
v_call: TRBV28; cdr3_aa: ASSVSLGQPAAEQY
v_call: TRBV30; cdr3_aa: AWSVPWETNTGELF
v_call: TRBV19; cdr3_aa: ASSMETSGRSEQY